The 19 T cell receptor beta chains in this list originate from one sample, sequenced in a study of early T cells in non-severe SARS-CoV-2 infection. One entry per CDR3 protein results from TCRdb running MiXCR on the 5' RACE reads. In the table there are 80,000 or so distinct CDR3 sequences, over 12% of which are singletons. Sequenced input: whole blood. These receptor sequences come from an adult who was a healthcare worker with PCR-confirmed SARS-CoV-2 infection or an uninfected control (not recorded which).

The CDR3: CSVRFSGSKETQYF. The CDR3 DNA reads TGCAGCGTTAGATTTAGCGGGAGTAAAGAGACCCAGTACTTC. The gene calls are TRBV29-1 and TRBJ2-5; 9 bases are a match to TRBD2. V dropped 5 bases and J dropped 3; count of bases not matched to a gene: 7. CDR3 length equals 14 residues. The germline gives CDR1 SQVTM, CDR2 ANQGSEA.

This clonotype was recorded at least ten times. In DNA form, the CDR3 reads TGTGCCAGCAGCTACACAGGGAACGAGCAGTACTTC. Amino acid sequence: CASSYTGNEQYF. The chain combines TRBV7-9 with TRBJ2-7; tentatively, D is TRBD1 (6 bases). The CDR3 loop spans 12 amino acids. The germline V and J ends were trimmed by 4 bases and 5 bases, with 9 bases remaining between them. Germline CDR1 reads SEHNR; CDR2 reads FQNEAQ (reference sequence). The complete variable domain, with remaining parts taken from reference TRBV7-9 and TRBJ2-7, reads DTGVSQNPRHKITKRGQNVTFRCDPISEHNRLYWYRQTLGQGPEFLTYFQNEAQLEKSRLLSDRFSAERPKGSFSTLEIQRTEQGDSAMYLCASSYTGNEQYFGPGTRLTVT.

This clonotype was seen a few times. The chain carries TRBV29-1 and TRBJ2-7; D is undetermined. V lost 4 bases, J lost 3 bases, and 10 bases lay in between. Germline assignment: CDR1 SQVTM and CDR2 ANQGSEA. The CDR3 extends over 12 amino acids. Here the CDR3 DNA reads TGCAGCGTTGCCCTCGGCCTCTACGAGCAGTACTTC. Encoded protein: CSVALGLYEQYF.

The chain uses TRBV18 and TRBJ1-5, with D possibly TRBD1 on 6 matching bases. Trimming removed 1 base at V and 5 bases at J, with 12 bases between. The CDR3 covers 15 residues. The germline gives CDR1 KGHSH, CDR2 LQKENI. CDR3 DNA: TGTGCCAGCTCACCACAGCACGGGGGCGATCAGCCCCAGCATTTT. Translated, it gives CASSPQHGGDQPQHF.

This clonotype was recorded many times. The chain uses TRBV29-1 and TRBJ2-3; D is ambiguous. CDR3 length: 14 amino acids. The V end was cut by 7 bases, the J end by 5 bases, with 19 bases between. Germline CDR1 SQVTM, CDR2 ANQGSEA. The CDR3 here is CSGVDVATQDTQYF. As DNA, the CDR3 is TGCAGCGGTGTGGACGTGGCAACACAAGATACGCAGTATTTT.

This clonotype was observed at least ten times. The chain employs TRBV7-8 and TRBJ1-1; 10 bases are shared with TRBD1. Losses at the gene ends were 5 bases for V and 4 bases for J; bases not matched to a gene: 4. The V gene's germline CDR1 is SGHVS and CDR2 FQNEAQ. CDR3 size: 14 residues. In DNA, the CDR3 is TGTGCCAGCAGCCATCGGACAGGGGGCACTGAAGCTTTCTTT. This encodes CASSHRTGGTEAFF. The variable domain in full, with the rest retrieved from reference TRBV7-8 and TRBJ1-1, is GAGVSQSPRYKVAKRGQDVALRCDPISGHVSLFWYQQALGQGPEFLTYFQNEAQLDKSGLPSDRFFAERPEGSVSTLKIQRTQQEDSAVYLCASSHRTGGTEAFFGQGTRLTVV.

This chain joins TRBV2 and TRBJ2-3, with 10 bases that match TRBD2. This CDR3 has 14 residues. Germline V gene lookup returns CDR1 SNHLY and CDR2 FYNNEI. V shed 7 bases and J 4 bases; nucleotides not matched to a gene: 5. The CDR3 reads CASIGTSDADTQYF. The CDR3 region has the DNA TGTGCCAGCATCGGGACTAGCGATGCAGATACGCAGTATTTT.

This clonotype was found a few times. This chain uses TRBV4-1 with TRBJ2-1, with no clear D. The germline gives CDR1 MGHRA, CDR2 YSYEKL. Between the trimmed V and J ends, which lost 1 base and 4 bases, there was a span of 11 bases. This CDR3 comprises 15 residues. CDR3 protein: CASSQGPVRYNEQFF. The CDR3 nucleotides are TGCGCCAGCAGCCAAGGGCCCGTCCGGTACAATGAGCAGTTCTTC.

In this sample, this clonotype turned up many times. The chain carries TRBV25-1 and TRBJ2-7; D gene uncertain. The germline V gene has CDR1 MGHDK and CDR2 SYGVNS. V lost 6 bases to trimming and J lost 5 bases, with 14 bases between them. The CDR3 is 13 residues long. The DNA of the CDR3 is TGTGCCAGCAGATCGCCGTTGGGTCACGAGCAGTACTTC. Its translation: CASRSPLGHEQYF.

The chain couples TRBV6-6 to TRBJ1-6; weak D call: TRBD1 (5 bases). The CDR3 contains 14 residues. The germline V gene encodes CDR1 MNHNY and CDR2 SVGAGI (reference sequence). Trimming removed 2 bases from V and 5 bases from J, with 7 bases in between. Here the CDR3 reads CASSYVTDNSPLHF. CDR3 coding DNA: TGTGCCAGCAGTTACGTGACAGATAATTCACCCCTCCACTTT.

This clonotype was counted many times. V gene TRBV10-3 combines with J gene TRBJ2-2; the match to TRBD1 covers 12 bases. V was pared by 10 bases and J by 2 bases, with 5 bases of the junction left unmatched. This CDR3 comprises 15 residues. The V gene's germline CDR1 is ENHRY and CDR2 SYGVKD. CDR3 sequence reads: CASKGQGANTGELFF. CDR3 in DNA: TGTGCCAGTAAGGGACAGGGGGCTAACACCGGGGAGCTGTTTTTT.

The V and J genes are TRBV5-1 and TRBJ2-1, with 9 bases identical to TRBD1. V trimming: 2 bases; J trimming: 4 bases; junction bases outside the gene matches: 4. This CDR3 contains 15 residues. Germline CDR1 is SGHRS and CDR2 is YFSETQ. The CDR3 reads CASSFEGQGYNEQFF. The CDR3 DNA is TGCGCCAGCAGCTTCGAGGGACAGGGATACAATGAGCAGTTCTTC.

This chain connects TRBV20-1 to TRBJ2-7; 7 nucleotides align to TRBD1. Per the germline V gene, CDR1 is DFQATT and CDR2 is SNEGSKA (reference sequence). The CDR3 contains 14 residues. Losses at the gene ends were 0 bases for V and 2 bases for J; bases not matched to a gene: 4. In DNA, the CDR3 is TGCAGTGCTAGAGATGGGGACAGCCCCTACGAGCAGTACTTC. Amino acid sequence: CSARDGDSPYEQYF.

V is TRBV5-1 and J is TRBJ2-7; D not certain. CDR1 is SGHRS and CDR2 is YFSETQ in the germline V gene. This CDR3 is built from 11 residues. V was clipped by 2 bases and J by 3 bases, with 3 bases between them. CDR3 in DNA: TGCGCCAGCAGCTTCAACTACGAGCAGTACTTC. Translation: CASSFNYEQYF.

This clonotype was seen at least ten times. The chain employs TRBV7-9 and TRBJ2-1; 7 nucleotides line up with TRBD2. The junction had 9 bases not matched to a gene; V was cut back by 7 bases and J by 6 bases. CDR3 length equals 14 residues. The germline gives CDR1 SEHNR, CDR2 FQNEAQ (reference sequence). The CDR3 loop is CASIPPSGLNEQFF. The CDR3 DNA is TGTGCCAGCATCCCTCCTAGCGGCCTCAATGAGCAGTTCTTC. Drawing the rest from reference TRBV7-9 and TRBJ2-1, the complete variable domain is DTGVSQNPRHKITKRGQNVTFRCDPISEHNRLYWYRQTLGQGPEFLTYFQNEAQLEKSRLLSDRFSAERPKGSFSTLEIQRTEQGDSAMYLCASIPPSGLNEQFFGPGTRLTVL.

The chain links TRBV7-8 to TRBJ1-2; D call uncertain. CDR1 SGHVS and CDR2 FQNEAQ come from the germline V gene. This CDR3 contains 13 residues. Trimming left V 5 bases short and J 4 bases short, with 11 bases between. The CDR3 DNA reads as TGTGCCAGCAGCCCAGGCGCGAGCTATGGCTACACCTTC. It translates to CASSPGASYGYTF.

This clonotype was detected many times. The genes are TRBV20-1 and TRBJ2-7; 12 bases map to TRBD2. The germline gives CDR1 DFQATT, CDR2 SNEGSKA (reference sequence). The length of the CDR3 is 16 residues. V lost 5 bases, J lost 6 bases, and 14 bases stayed unmatched. CDR3 protein: CSAPDSLAGGRSEQYF. Here the CDR3 DNA reads TGCAGTGCTCCGGACTCACTAGCGGGAGGTCGCTCCGAGCAGTACTTC.

This clonotype was counted at least ten times. The rearrangement joins TRBV7-9 to TRBJ2-5, with 10 bases lining up with TRBD1. Germline CDR1 is SEHNR and CDR2 is FQNEAQ (reference sequence). The CDR3 extends over 15 amino acids. V gave up 6 bases and J gave up 5 bases; unmatched junction bases: 9. The CDR3 region is CASRAGQGDMETQYF. The DNA of the CDR3 is TGTGCCAGCAGGGCCGGACAGGGGGACATGGAGACCCAGTACTTC.

This chain connects TRBV7-3 to TRBJ2-3, with TRBD2 matching 7 bases. Germline V gives CDR1 SGHTA, CDR2 FQGTGA. The CDR3 has 15 residues. The J segment lost 10 bases and the V segment lost 6 bases, leaving 16 bases of the junction unmatched. The CDR3 is CASSATSGTDGAQYF. In nucleotides, the CDR3 is TGTGCCAGCAGTGCGACGAGCGGGACTGATGGGGCGCAGTATTTT.